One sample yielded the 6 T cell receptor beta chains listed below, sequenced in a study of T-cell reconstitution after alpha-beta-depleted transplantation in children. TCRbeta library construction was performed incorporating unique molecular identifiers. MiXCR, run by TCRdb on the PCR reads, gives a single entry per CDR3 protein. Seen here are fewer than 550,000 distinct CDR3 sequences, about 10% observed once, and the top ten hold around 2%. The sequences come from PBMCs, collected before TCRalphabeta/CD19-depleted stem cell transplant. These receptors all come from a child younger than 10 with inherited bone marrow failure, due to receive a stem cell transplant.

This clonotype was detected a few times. The CDR3 DNA reads as TGTGCCAGCAGTCCTCGACCGACCAAAGGACTGAGCAATCAGCCCCAGCATTTT. This encodes CASSPRPTKGLSNQPQHF. The chain has TRBV27 and TRBJ1-5, with D hard to call. Trimming left V 5 bases short and J 1 base short, with 21 bases between. CDR3 size: 18 residues. The germline V gene has CDR1 MNHEY and CDR2 SMNVEV (reference sequence).

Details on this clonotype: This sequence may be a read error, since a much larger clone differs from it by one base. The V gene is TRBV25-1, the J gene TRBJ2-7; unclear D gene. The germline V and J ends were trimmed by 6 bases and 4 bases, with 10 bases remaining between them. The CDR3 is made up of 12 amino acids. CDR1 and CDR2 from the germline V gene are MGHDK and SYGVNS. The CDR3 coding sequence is TGTGCCAGCAGGGAGAAAGGATACGAGCAGTACTTC. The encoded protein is CASREKGYEQYF.

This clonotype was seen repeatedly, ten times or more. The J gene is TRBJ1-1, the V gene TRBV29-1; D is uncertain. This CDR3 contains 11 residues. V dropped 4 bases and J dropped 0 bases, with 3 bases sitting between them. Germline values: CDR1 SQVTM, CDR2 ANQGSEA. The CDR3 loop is CSVGMNTEAFF. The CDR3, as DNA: TGCAGCGTTGGCATGAACACTGAAGCTTTCTTT. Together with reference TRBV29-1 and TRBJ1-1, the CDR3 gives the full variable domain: SAVISQKPSRDICQRGTSLTIQCQVDSQVTMMFWYRQQPGQSLTLIATANQGSEATYESGFVIDKFPISRPNLTFSTLTVSNMSPEDSSIYLCSVGMNTEAFFGQGTRLTVV.

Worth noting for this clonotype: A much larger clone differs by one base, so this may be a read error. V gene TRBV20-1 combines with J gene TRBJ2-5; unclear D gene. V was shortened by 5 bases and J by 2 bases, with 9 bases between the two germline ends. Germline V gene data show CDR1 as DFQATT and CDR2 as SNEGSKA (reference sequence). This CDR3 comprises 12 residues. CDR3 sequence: CSAAPRQETQYF. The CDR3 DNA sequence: TGCAGTGCTGCCCCGCGGCAAGAGACCCAGTACTTC.

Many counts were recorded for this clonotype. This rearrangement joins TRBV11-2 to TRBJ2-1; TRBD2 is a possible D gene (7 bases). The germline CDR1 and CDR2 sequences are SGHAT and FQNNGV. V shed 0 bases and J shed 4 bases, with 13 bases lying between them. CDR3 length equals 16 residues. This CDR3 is CASSLDRGTNYNEQFF. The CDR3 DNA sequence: TGTGCCAGCAGCTTAGATAGGGGGACTAATTACAATGAGCAGTTCTTC.

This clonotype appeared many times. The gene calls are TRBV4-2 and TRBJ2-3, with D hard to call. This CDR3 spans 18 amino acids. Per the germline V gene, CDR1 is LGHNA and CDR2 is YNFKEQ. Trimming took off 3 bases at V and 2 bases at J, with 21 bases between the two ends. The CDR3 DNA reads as TGTGCCAGCAGCCACACCGGCAATAGTTTAAAATACACAGATACGCAGTATTTT. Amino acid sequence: CASSHTGNSLKYTDTQYF.